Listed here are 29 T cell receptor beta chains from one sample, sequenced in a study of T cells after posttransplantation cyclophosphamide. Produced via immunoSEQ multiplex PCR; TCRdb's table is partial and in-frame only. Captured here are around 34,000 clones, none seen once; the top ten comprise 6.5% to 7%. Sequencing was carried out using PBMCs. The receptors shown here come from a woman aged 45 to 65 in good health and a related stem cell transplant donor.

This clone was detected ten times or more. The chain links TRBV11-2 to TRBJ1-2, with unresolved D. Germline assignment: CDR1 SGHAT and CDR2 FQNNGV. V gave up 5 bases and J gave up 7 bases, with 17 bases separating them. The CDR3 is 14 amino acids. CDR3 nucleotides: TGTGCCAGCAGCCGTCCTGGCTTTCAGGTTGGCTACACCTTC. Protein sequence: CASSRPGFQVGYTF.

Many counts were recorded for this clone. The CDR3: CASSPLQGQGEGYTF. CDR3 in DNA: TGCGCCAGCAGTCCCCTCCAGGGACAGGGGGAAGGCTACACCTTC. J is TRBJ1-2 and V is TRBV5-1; 11 positions agree with TRBD1. The V gene's germline CDR1 is SGHRS and CDR2 YFSETQ. V lost 5 bases to trimming and J lost 8 bases; unmatched junction nucleotides: 11. The CDR3 has 15 amino acids.

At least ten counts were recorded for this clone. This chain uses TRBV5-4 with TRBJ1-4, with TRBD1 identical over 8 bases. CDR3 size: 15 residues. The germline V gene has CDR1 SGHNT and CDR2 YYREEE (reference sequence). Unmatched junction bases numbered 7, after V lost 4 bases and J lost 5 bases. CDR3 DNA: TGTGCCAGCAGCCCACAGGGGGTGGGAAATGAAAAACTGTTTTTT. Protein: CASSPQGVGNEKLFF.

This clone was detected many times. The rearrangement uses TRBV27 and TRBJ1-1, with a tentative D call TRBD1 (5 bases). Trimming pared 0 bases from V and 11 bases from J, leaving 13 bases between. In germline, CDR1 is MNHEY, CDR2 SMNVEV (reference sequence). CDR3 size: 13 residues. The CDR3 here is CASSLSRAQRAFF. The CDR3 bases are TGTGCCAGCAGTTTATCCAGGGCTCAGAGGGCTTTCTTT.

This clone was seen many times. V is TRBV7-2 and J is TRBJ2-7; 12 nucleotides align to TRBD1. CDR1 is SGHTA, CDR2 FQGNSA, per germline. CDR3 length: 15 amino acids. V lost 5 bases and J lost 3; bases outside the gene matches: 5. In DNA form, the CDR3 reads TGTGCCAGCAGCCGCGGGACAGGGGGCTTCTACGAGCAGTACTTC. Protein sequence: CASSRGTGGFYEQYF.

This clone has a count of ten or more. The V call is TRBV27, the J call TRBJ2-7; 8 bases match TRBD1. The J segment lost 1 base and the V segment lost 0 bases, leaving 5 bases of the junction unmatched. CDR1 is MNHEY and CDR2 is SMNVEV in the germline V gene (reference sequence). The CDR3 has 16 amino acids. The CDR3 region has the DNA TGTGCCAGCAGTTTATCCCAGGGGGCCAGGTCCTACGAGCAGTACTTC. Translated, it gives CASSLSQGARSYEQYF.

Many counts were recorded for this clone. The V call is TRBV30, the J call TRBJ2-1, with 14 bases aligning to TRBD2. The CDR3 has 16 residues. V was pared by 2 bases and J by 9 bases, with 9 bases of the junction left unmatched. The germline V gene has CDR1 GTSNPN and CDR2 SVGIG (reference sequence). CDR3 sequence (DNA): TGTGCCTGGAGTTGGTCCGGGACTAGCGGGAGTTTTGAGCAGTTCTTC. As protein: CAWSWSGTSGSFEQFF. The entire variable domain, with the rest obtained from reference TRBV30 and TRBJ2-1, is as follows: SQTIHQWPATLVQPVGSPLSLECTVEGTSNPNLYWYRQAAGRGLQLLFYSVGIGQISSEVPQNLSASRPQDRQFILSSKKLLLSDSGFYLCAWSWSGTSGSFEQFFGPGTRLTVL.

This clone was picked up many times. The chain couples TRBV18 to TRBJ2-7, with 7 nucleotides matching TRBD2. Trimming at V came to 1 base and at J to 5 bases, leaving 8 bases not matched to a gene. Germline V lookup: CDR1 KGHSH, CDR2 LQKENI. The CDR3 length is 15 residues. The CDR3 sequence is CASSPLITGTNEQYF. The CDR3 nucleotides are TGTGCCAGCTCACCACTGATTACCGGGACTAACGAGCAGTACTTC.

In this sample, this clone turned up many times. The CDR3 sequence is CSVEVGTGVNEQFF. Written as DNA, the CDR3 is TGCAGCGTTGAAGTCGGGACAGGGGTGAATGAGCAGTTCTTC. The chain uses TRBV29-1 and TRBJ2-1, with 10 bases aligning to TRBD1. The germline V gene has CDR1 SQVTM and CDR2 ANQGSEA. This CDR3 region has 14 residues. After removal of 1 base from V and 7 bases from J, the junction contained 4 bases not matched to a gene.

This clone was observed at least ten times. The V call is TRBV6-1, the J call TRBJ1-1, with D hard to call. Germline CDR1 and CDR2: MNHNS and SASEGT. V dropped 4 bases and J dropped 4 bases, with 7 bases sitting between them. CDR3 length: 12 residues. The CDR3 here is CASSVSSTEAFF. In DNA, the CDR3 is TGTGCCAGCAGTGTTAGCTCCACTGAAGCTTTCTTT.

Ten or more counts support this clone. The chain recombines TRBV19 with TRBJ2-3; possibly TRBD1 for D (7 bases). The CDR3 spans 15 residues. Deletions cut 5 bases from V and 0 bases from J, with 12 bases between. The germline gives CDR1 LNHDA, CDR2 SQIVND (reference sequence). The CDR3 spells CASSRAGGSTDTQYF. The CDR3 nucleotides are TGTGCCAGTAGTCGGGCAGGGGGGAGCACAGATACGCAGTATTTT.

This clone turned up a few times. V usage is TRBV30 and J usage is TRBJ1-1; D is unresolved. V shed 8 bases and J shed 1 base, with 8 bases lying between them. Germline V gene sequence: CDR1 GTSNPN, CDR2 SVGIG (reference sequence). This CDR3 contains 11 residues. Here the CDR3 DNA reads TGTGCCGCAGAAAGGAACACTGAAGCTTTCTTT. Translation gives CAAERNTEAFF.

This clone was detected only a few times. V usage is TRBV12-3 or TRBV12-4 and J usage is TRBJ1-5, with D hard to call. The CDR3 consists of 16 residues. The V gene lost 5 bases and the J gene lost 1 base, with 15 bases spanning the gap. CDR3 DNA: TGTGCCAGCAGTCCAAGGGCGACGGGGAGCAATCAGCCCCAGCATTTT. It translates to CASSPRATGSNQPQHF.

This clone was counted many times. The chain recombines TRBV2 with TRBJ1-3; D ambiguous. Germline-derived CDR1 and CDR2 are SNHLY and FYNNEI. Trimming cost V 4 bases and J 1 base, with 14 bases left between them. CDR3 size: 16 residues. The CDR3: CASSGGSPLSGNTIYF. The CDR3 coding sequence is TGTGCCAGCAGTGGAGGCTCCCCTTTGTCTGGAAACACCATATATTTT.

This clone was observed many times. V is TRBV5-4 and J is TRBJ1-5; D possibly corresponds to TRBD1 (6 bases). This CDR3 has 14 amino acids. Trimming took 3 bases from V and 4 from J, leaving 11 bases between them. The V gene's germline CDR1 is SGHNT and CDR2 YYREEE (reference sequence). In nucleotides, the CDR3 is TGTGCCAGCAGCTCGGGGGGCGATAATCAGCCCCAGCATTTT. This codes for CASSSGGDNQPQHF.

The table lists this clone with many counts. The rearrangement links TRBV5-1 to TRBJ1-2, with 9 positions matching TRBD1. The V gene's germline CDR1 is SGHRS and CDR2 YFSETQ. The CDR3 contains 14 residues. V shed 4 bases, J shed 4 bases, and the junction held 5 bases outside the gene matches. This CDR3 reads CASSPETGGYGYTF. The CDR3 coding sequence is TGCGCCAGCAGCCCGGAGACAGGGGGCTATGGCTACACCTTC.

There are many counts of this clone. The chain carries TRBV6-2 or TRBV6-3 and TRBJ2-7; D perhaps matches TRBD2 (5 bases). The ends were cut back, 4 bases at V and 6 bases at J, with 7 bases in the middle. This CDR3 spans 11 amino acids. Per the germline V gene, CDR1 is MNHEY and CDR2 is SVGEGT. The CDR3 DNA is TGTGCCAGCAGTTCGAGGGCCGAGCAGTACTTC. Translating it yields CASSSRAEQYF.

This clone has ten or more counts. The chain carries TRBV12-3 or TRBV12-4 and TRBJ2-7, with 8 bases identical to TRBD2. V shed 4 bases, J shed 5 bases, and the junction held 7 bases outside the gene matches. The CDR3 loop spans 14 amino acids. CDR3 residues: CASSSGLVPNEQYF. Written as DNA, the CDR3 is TGTGCCAGCAGTTCGGGACTAGTCCCGAACGAGCAGTACTTC.

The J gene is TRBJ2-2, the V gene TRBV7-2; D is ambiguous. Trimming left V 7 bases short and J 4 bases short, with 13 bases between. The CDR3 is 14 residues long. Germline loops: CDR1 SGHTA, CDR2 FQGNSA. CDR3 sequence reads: CASTPSGPTGELFF. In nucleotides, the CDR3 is TGTGCCAGCACCCCATCCGGTCCCACCGGGGAGCTGTTTTTT.

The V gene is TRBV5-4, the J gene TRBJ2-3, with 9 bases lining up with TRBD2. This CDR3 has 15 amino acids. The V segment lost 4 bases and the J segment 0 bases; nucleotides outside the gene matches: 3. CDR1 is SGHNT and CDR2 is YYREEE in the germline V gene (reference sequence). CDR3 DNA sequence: TGTGCCAGCAGCCAGACTAGCGGAAGCACAGATACGCAGTATTTT. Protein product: CASSQTSGSTDTQYF.

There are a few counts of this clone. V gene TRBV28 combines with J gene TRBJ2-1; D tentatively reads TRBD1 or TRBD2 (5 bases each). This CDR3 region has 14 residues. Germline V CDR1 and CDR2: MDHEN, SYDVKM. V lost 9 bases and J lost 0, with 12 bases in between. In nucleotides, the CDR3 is TGTGCCAGATCGGGAAGGGGCTCCTACAATGAGCAGTTCTTC. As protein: CARSGRGSYNEQFF.

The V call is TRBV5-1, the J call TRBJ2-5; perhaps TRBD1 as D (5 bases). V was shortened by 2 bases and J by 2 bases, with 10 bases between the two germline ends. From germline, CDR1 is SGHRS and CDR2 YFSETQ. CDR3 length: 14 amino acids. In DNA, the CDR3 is TGCGCCAGCAGCTTACAGGTTGAGCAAGAGACCCAGTACTTC. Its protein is CASSLQVEQETQYF.

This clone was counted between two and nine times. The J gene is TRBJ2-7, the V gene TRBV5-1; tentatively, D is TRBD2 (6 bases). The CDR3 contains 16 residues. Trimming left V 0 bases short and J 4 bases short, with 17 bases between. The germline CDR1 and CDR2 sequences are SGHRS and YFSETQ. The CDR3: CASSLVLAAGIYEQYF. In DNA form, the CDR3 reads TGCGCCAGCAGCTTGGTTCTTGCAGCGGGTATTTACGAGCAGTACTTC.

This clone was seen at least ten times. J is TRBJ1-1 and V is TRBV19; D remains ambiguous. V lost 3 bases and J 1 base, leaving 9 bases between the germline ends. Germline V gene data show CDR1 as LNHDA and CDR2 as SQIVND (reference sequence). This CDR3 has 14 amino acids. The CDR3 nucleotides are TGTGCCAGTAGTATGAGGTCCCGGAACACTGAAGCTTTCTTT. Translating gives CASSMRSRNTEAFF.

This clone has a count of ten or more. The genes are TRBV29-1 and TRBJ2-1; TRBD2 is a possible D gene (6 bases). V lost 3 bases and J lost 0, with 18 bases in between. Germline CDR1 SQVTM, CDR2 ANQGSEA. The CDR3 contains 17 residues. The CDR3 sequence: CSVERGGRFYSYNEQFF. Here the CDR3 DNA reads TGCAGCGTTGAGCGAGGAGGGCGTTTTTACTCCTACAATGAGCAGTTCTTC.

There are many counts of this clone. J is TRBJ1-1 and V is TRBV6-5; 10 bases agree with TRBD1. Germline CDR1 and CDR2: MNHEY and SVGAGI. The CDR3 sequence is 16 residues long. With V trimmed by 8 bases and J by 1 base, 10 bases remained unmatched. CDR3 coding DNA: TGTGCCAGCGGTTGGACAGGGGGTGAATCGAACACTGAAGCTTTCTTT. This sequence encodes CASGWTGGESNTEAFF.

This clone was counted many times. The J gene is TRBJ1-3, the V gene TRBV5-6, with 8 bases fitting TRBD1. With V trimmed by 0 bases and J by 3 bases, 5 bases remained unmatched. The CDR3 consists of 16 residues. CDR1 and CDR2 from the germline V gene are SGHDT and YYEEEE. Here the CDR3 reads CASSLAGTGGGNTIYF. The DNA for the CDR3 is TGTGCCAGCAGCTTGGCCGGAACAGGGGGTGGAAACACCATATATTTT. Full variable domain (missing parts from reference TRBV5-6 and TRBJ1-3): DAGVTQSPTHLIKTRGQQVTLRCSPKSGHDTVSWYQQALGQGPQFIFQYYEEEERQRGNFPDRFSGHQFPNYSSELNVNALLLGDSALYLCASSLAGTGGGNTIYFGEGSWLTVV.

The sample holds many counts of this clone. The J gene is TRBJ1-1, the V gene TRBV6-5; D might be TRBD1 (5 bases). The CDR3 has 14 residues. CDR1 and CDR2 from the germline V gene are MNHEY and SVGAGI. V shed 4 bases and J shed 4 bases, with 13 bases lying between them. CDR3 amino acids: CASSFGGEGTEAFF. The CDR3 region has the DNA TGTGCCAGCAGTTTCGGGGGGGAGGGCACTGAAGCTTTCTTT.

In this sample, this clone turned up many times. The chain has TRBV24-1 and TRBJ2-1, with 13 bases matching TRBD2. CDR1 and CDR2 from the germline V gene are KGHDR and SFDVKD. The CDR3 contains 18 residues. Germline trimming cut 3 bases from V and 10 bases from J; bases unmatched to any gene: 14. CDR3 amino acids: CATSDPRPGLAGRWEQFF. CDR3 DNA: TGTGCCACCAGTGATCCCCGTCCGGGACTAGCGGGACGGTGGGAGCAGTTCTTC.